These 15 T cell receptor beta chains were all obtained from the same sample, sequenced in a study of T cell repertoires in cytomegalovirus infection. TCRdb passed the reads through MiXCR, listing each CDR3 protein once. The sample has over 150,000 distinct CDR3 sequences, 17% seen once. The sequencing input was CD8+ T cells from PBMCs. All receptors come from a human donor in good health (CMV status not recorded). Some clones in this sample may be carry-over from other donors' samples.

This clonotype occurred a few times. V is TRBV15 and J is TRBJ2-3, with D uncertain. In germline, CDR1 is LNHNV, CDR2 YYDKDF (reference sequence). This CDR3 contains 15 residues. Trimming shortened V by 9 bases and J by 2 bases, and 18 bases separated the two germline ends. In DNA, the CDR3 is TGTGCCACTCTCTCCGCCAGGACCCTCACAGATACGCAGTATTTT. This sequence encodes CATLSARTLTDTQYF.

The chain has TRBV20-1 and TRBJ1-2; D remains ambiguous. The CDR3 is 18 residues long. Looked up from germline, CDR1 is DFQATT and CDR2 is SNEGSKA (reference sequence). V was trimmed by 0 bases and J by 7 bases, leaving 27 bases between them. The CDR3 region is CSARDTAAVEGYSIGYTF. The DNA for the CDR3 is TGCAGTGCTAGAGATACCGCTGCGGTGGAGGGATATAGTATTGGCTACACCTTC.

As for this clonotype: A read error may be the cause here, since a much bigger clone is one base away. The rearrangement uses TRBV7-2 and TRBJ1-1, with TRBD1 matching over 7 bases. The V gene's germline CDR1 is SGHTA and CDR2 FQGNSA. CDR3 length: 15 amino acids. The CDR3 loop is CAISLALGGNTEAFF. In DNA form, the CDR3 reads TGTGCCATCAGCTTAGCGTTAGGGGGCAACACTGAAGCTTTCTTT.

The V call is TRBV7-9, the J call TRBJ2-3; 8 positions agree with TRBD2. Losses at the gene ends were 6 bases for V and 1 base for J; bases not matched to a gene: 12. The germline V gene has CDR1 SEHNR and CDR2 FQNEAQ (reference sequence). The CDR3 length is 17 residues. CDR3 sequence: CASSLPSLRGGTDTQYF. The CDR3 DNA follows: TGTGCCAGCAGTTTGCCCTCGTTGCGGGGGGGCACAGATACGCAGTATTTT. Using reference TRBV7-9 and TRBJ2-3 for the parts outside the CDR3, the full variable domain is DTGVSQNPRHKITKRGQNVTFRCDPISEHNRLYWYRQTLGQGPEFLTYFQNEAQLEKSRLLSDRFSAERPKGSFSTLEIQRTEQGDSAMYLCASSLPSLRGGTDTQYFGPGTRLTVL.

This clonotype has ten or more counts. Written as DNA, the CDR3 is TGTGCCAGCAGTGGGGATCCCCAGATTGGGAATGAGCAGTTCTTC. It specifies CASSGDPQIGNEQFF. The rearrangement joins TRBV25-1 to TRBJ2-1; D remains ambiguous. Germline CDR1 is MGHDK and CDR2 is SYGVNS. This CDR3 comprises 15 residues. Trimming removed 4 bases at V and 7 bases at J, with 17 bases between.

For the CDR3, the DNA is TGCGCCAGCAGCCAAGATGAGGGGCTCACCTATAATTCACCCCTCCACTTT. It yields the protein CASSQDEGLTYNSPLHF. This chain links TRBV4-3 with TRBJ1-6; a possible D gene is TRBD1 (5 bases). Germline V gene data show CDR1 as LGHNA and CDR2 as YSLEER. CDR3 length equals 17 residues. V lost 0 bases and J 2 bases, leaving 11 bases between the germline ends.

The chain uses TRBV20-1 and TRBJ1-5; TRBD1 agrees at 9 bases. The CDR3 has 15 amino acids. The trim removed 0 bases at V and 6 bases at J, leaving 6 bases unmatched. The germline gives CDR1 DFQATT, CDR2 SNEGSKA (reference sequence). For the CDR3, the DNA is TGCAGTGCTAGAGATATGGGACAGGGACGTCAGCCCCAGCATTTT. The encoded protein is CSARDMGQGRQPQHF.

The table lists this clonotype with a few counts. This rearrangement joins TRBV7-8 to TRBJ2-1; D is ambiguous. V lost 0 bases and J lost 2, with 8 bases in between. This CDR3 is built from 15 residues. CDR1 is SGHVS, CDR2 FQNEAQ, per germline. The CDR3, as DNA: TGTGCCAGCAGCTTAGCCCCCCCCGCCTACAATGAGCAGTTCTTC. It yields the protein CASSLAPPAYNEQFF.

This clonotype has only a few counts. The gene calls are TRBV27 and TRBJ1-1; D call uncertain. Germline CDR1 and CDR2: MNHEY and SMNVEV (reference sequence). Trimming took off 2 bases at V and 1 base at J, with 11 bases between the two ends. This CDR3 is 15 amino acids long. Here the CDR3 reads CASSLGGVGNTEAFF. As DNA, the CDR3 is TGTGCCAGCAGTTTAGGTGGGGTCGGGAACACTGAAGCTTTCTTT.

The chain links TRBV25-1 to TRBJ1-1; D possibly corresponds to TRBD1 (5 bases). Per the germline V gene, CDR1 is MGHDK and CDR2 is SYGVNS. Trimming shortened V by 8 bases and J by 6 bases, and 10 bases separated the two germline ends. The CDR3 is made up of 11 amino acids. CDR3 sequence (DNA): TGTGCCAGCCTGTCGGGGCCTGAAGCTTTCTTT. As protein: CASLSGPEAFF.

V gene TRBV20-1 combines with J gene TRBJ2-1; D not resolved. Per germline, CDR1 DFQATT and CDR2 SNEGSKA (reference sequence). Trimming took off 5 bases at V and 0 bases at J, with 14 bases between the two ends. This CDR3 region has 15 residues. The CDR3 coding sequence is TGCAGTGCTGTCCCATTCGGAAGCTCCTACAATGAGCAGTTCTTC. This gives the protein CSAVPFGSSYNEQFF.

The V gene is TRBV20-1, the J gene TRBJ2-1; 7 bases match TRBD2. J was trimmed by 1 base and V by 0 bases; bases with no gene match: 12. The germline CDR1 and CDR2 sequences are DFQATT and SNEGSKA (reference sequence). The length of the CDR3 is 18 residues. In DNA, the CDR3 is TGCAGTGCTAGAGATCGAGGGGATAGCGGGTTATCCTACAATGAGCAGTTCTTC. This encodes CSARDRGDSGLSYNEQFF.

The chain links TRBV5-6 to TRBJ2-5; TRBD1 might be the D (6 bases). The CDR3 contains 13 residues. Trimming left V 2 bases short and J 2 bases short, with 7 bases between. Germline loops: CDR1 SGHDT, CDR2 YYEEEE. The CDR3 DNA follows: TGTGCCAGCAGCTTTCAGGGGCAAGAGACCCAGTACTTC. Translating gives CASSFQGQETQYF.

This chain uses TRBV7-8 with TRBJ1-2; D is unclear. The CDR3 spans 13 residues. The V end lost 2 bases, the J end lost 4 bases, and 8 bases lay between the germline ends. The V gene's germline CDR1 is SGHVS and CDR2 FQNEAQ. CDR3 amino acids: CASSLSPIYGYTF. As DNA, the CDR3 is TGTGCCAGCAGCTTATCCCCCATCTATGGCTACACCTTC.

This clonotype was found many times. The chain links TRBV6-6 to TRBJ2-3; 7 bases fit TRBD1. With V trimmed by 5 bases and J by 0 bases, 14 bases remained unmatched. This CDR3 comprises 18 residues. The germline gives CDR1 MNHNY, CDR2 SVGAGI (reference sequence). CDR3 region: CASSPDREVRGSTDTQYF. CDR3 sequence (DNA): TGTGCCAGCAGTCCAGACAGGGAAGTTAGGGGAAGCACAGATACGCAGTATTTT.